Listed below are T cell receptor beta chains from one sample, sequenced in a study of shared clonotypes between healthy human individuals. Produced via immunoSEQ multiplex PCR; TCRdb's table is partial and in-frame only. The sample shows 1.5 million to 1.9 million clones, 95% to 99% of them seen only once. The sample comprised naive CD4+ T cells sorted from blood. The receptor set was obtained from a man aged 25 to 40 in good health. CDR3s include the opening cysteine and the closing phenylalanine or tryptophan. The D gene is left open where the match is weak. Clone size is stated in some rows and not others, as once, few, many or a class when expanded.

>TRBV6-5|TRBJ1-2|-|-
CASRSGGFAYGYTF
TGTGCCAGCAGATCCGGGGGTTTTGCCTATGGCTACACCTTC
>TRBV4-1|TRBJ2-1|-|TRBD2
CASSRGGLALLGNEQFF
TGCGCCAGCAGCCGGGGGGGACTAGCGCTCCTCGGGAATGAGCAGTTCTTC
>TRBV2|TRBJ2-3|-|-
CAVGPITDTQYF
TGTGCCGTAGGGCCCATCACAGATACGCAGTATTTT
>TRBV2|TRBJ2-1|-|TRBD2
CASSPRTSGRVEQFF
TGTGCCAGCAGTCCACGGACTAGCGGGAGGGTGGAGCAGTTCTTC
>TRBV7-2|TRBJ2-1|-|-
CASSSKNGGEQFF
TGTGCCAGCAGCTCTAAAAATGGTGGTGAGCAGTTCTTC
>TRBV2|TRBJ2-5|-|-
CASSEGTYQETQYF
TGTGCCAGCAGTGAAGGGACATACCAAGAGACCCAGTACTTC
>TRBV7-2|TRBJ1-2|-|-
CASTTGQGTGYTF
TGTGCCAGCACAACAGGGCAGGGAACGGGCTACACCTTC
>TRBV6-5|TRBJ2-7|-|-
CASSYSSERWYEQYF
TGTGCCAGCAGTTACTCGTCCGAAAGGTGGTACGAGCAGTACTTC
>TRBV5-4|TRBJ2-7|once|-
CASSGVETYEQYF
TGTGCCAGCAGCGGGGTCGAAACCTACGAGCAGTACTTC
>TRBV6-6|TRBJ1-3|-|-
CASTGLFSSGNTIYF
TGTGCCAGCACCGGACTTTTCAGCTCTGGAAACACCATATATTTT
>TRBV19|TRBJ2-1|-|TRBD2
CASSIGGTSGSDKQFF
TGTGCCAGTAGTATAGGGGGAACTAGCGGGAGCGATAAGCAGTTCTTC
>TRBV12-2|TRBJ2-7|once|-
CASRFVTLLAGGPYEQYF
TGTGCAAGTCGCTTTGTTACACTGCTAGCGGGAGGGCCCTACGAGCAGTACTTC
>TRBV5-4|TRBJ2-5|-|-
CASSLILENQETQYF
TGTGCCAGCAGCTTGATTCTAGAAAATCAAGAGACCCAGTACTTC
>TRBV15|TRBJ1-2|-|TRBD1
CATRRQGALHGYTF
TGTGCCACGAGGCGACAGGGGGCGTTACATGGCTACACCTTC
>TRBV5-1|TRBJ2-7|-|-
CASTDRDPNLSLTYEQYF
TGCGCCAGCACCGACCGCGATCCAAATTTATCCCTCACCTACGAGCAGTACTTC
>TRBV5-1|TRBJ2-1|-|-
CASSLESEGQFF
TGCGCCAGCAGCTTGGAATCGGAGGGCCAGTTCTTC
>TRBV19|TRBJ1-5|-|TRBD1
CASSPVRTGGRRNQPQHF
TGTGCCAGTAGCCCGGTCCGCACAGGGGGCCGACGCAATCAGCCCCAGCATTTT
>TRBV5-1|TRBJ2-7|-|-
CASSFQDSSRHEQYF
TGCGCCAGCAGTTTCCAAGACTCCAGTAGACACGAGCAGTACTTC
>TRBV29-1|TRBJ1-5|-|TRBD1
CSVGQGEPNQPQHF
TGCAGCGTCGGACAGGGGGAGCCTAATCAGCCCCAGCATTTT
>TRBV9|TRBJ1-4|-|TRBD1
CASSSRQGASNEKLFF
TGTGCCAGCAGCTCCCGACAGGGGGCCTCAAACGAAAAACTGTTTTTT
>TRBV14|TRBJ2-7|-|-
CASSHQGIPYEQYF
TGTGCCAGCAGCCATCAGGGGATCCCCTACGAGCAGTACTTC
>TRBV4-3|TRBJ2-7|-|TRBD2
CASSQVLAGGYEQYF
TGCGCCAGCAGCCAAGTGCTAGCGGGAGGATACGAGCAGTACTTC
>TRBV9|TRBJ2-1|-|-
CASTRDITSFNEQFF
TGTGCCAGCACGAGGGACATAACCTCTTTTAATGAGCAGTTCTTC
>TRBV11-2|TRBJ1-1|once|-
CASSPPAPEAFF
TGTGCCAGCAGCCCCCCGGCCCCTGAAGCTTTCTTT
>TRBV11-2|TRBJ2-3|-|TRBD1
CASDPGQHTDTQYF
TGTGCCAGCGACCCGGGACAGCACACAGATACGCAGTATTTT
>TRBV18|TRBJ2-3|-|TRBD1
CASSPLDREDTQYF
TGTGCCAGCTCACCCCTGGACAGGGAAGATACGCAGTATTTT